This T cell receptor (beta chain) was sequenced during a study of blood T cell repertoires in COVID-19. V was cut by 10 bases and J by 0 bases, with 13 bases left in between. The length of the CDR3 is 13 residues. Per the germline V gene, CDR1 is MNHNY and CDR2 is SVGAGI (reference sequence). Authors' analysis steps: Estimated nucleated cell counts came from reference gene primer amplification. The method was immunoSEQ multiplex PCR; TCRdb's version includes in-frame clones alone and lacks a portion of them. Clone size and V and J calls were adopted from that table, with D and trimming inferred from the DNA. The profile shows about 73,000 clones, over 70% of them singletons.

The clonotype originates from a man older than 75 with active or convalescent COVID-19. The chain has TRBV6-6 and TRBJ2-7; a possible D gene is TRBD2 (7 bases). The sequenced sample consisted of peripheral blood. The CDR3, as DNA: TGTGCCACAGGACAGCGGGGCTCCTACGAGCAGTACTTC. It specifies CATGQRGSYEQYF.